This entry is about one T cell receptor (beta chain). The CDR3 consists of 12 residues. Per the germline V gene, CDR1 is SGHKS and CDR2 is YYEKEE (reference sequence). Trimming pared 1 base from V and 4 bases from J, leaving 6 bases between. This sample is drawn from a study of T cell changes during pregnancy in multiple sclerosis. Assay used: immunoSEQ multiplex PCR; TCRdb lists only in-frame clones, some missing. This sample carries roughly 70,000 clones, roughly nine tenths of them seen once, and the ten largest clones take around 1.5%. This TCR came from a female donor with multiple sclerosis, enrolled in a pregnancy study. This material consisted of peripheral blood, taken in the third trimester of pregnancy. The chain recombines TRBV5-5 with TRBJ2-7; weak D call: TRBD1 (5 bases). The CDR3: CASSLTGYEQYF. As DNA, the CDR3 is TGTGCCAGCAGCTTGACAGGATACGAGCAGTACTTC. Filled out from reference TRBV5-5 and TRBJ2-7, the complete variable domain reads DAGVTQSPTHLIKTRGQQVTLRCSPISGHKSVSWYQQVLGQGPQFIFQYYEKEERGRGNFPDRFSARQFPNYSSELNVNALLLGDSALYLCASSLTGYEQYFGPGTRLTVT.